These 30 T cell receptor beta chains were all obtained from the same sample, sequenced in a study of blood T cell repertoires in COVID-19. Measured with immunoSEQ multiplex PCR; TCRdb has only the in-frame clones, and not every one. Of roughly 120,000 clones listed, around nine tenths are singletons. Material for sequencing was peripheral blood. The receptor source for this set is a woman aged 45-65 years with acute or convalescent COVID-19.

This clone was observed once. The chain is built from TRBV19 and TRBJ2-7, with TRBD2 matching over 13 bases. The CDR3 covers 14 residues. With V trimmed by 3 bases and J by 6 bases, 2 bases remained unmatched. Germline CDR1 and CDR2: LNHDA and SQIVND (reference sequence). In nucleotides, the CDR3 is TGTGCCAGTAGTATTACTAGCGGGAGGGCCGAGCAGTACTTC. Amino acids: CASSITSGRAEQYF. The complete variable domain, with remaining parts taken from reference TRBV19 and TRBJ2-7, reads DGGITQSPKYLFRKEGQNVTLSCEQNLNHDAMYWYRQDPGQGLRLIYYSQIVNDFQKGDIAEGYSVSREKKESFPLTVTSAQKNPTAFYLCASSITSGRAEQYFGPGTRLTVT.

This sequence joins TRBV12-3 or TRBV12-4 and TRBJ1-2; D not resolved. V was clipped by 7 bases and J by 3 bases, with 9 bases between them. This CDR3 comprises 12 residues. CDR3 amino acids: CASTGVHYGYTF. The CDR3, as DNA: TGTGCCAGCACCGGGGTTCACTATGGCTACACCTTC.

The rearrangement uses TRBV9 and TRBJ1-4, with D possibly matching TRBD1 (6 bases). The germline V and J ends were trimmed by 2 bases and 5 bases, with 10 bases remaining between them. The CDR3 runs to 14 residues. In germline, CDR1 is SGDLS, CDR2 YYNGEE. The CDR3 is CASSVGHSNEKLFF. In nucleotides, the CDR3 is TGTGCCAGCAGCGTGGGACATTCGAATGAAAAACTGTTTTTT.

The chain uses TRBV6-2 or TRBV6-3 and TRBJ2-7; 10 nucleotides line up with TRBD2. Germline V gives CDR1 MNHEY, CDR2 SVGEGT. Losses at the gene ends were 4 bases for V and 3 bases for J; bases not matched to a gene: 6. The CDR3 has 15 residues. For the CDR3, the DNA is TGTGCCAGCAGTTCCCCGGGACTAGCGCTCTACGAGCAGTACTTC. It codes for CASSSPGLALYEQYF.

This chain connects TRBV10-3 to TRBJ2-3, with D hard to call. V lost 4 bases and J lost 1, with 12 bases in between. This CDR3 is built from 15 residues. Looked up from germline, CDR1 is ENHRY and CDR2 is SYGVKD. CDR3 region: CAISVDSSRTDTQYF. CDR3 nucleotides: TGTGCCATCAGTGTCGATAGCAGCCGCACAGATACGCAGTATTTT.

The chain links TRBV5-1 to TRBJ1-1; tentatively, D is TRBD1 (6 bases). Trimming pared 4 bases from V and 4 bases from J, leaving 17 bases between. This CDR3 is built from 15 residues. Germline V gene data show CDR1 as SGHRS and CDR2 as YFSETQ. CDR3: CASSLPLARGTEAFF. CDR3 nucleotides: TGCGCCAGCAGCCTACCCTTAGCCAGGGGCACTGAAGCTTTCTTT. The full variable domain, its missing parts supplied by reference TRBV5-1 and TRBJ1-1, is KAGVTQTPRYLIKTRGQQVTLSCSPISGHRSVSWYQQTPGQGLQFLFEYFSETQRNKGNFPGRFSGRQFSNSRSEMNVSTLELGDSALYLCASSLPLARGTEAFFGQGTRLTVV.

The J gene is TRBJ1-3, the V gene TRBV12-3 or TRBV12-4; D uncertain. Trimming removed 4 bases at V and 4 bases at J, with 8 bases between. This CDR3 comprises 13 residues. The CDR3 reads CASSSRGGNTIYF. CDR3 nucleotide sequence: TGTGCCAGCAGTTCAAGAGGGGGAAACACCATATATTTT.

This chain links TRBV4-3 with TRBJ2-5; 7 positions match TRBD2. The V gene end was trimmed by 3 bases and the J gene end by 5 bases; junction bases not matched to a gene: 0. The V gene's germline CDR1 is LGHNA and CDR2 YSLEER. CDR3 length: 12 residues. The CDR3 reads CASSQGGETQYF. The CDR3 DNA reads as TGCGCCAGCAGCCAGGGGGGGGAGACCCAGTACTTC.

The CDR3 region is CASSVEGTGELFF. The CDR3 region has the DNA TGTGCCAGCAGCGTAGAGGGGACCGGGGAGCTGTTTTTT. This sequence joins TRBV9 and TRBJ2-2; maybe TRBD1 (5 bases). The germline V gene has CDR1 SGDLS and CDR2 YYNGEE. V was trimmed by 0 bases and J by 5 bases, leaving 5 bases between them. The CDR3 loop spans 13 amino acids.

The J gene is TRBJ2-5, the V gene TRBV3-1 (or the pseudogene TRBV3-2); 7 positions agree with TRBD2. J was trimmed by 5 bases and V by 4 bases; bases with no gene match: 7. The CDR3 spans 14 residues. Germline CDR1 LGHDT, CDR2 YNNKEL (reference sequence). The CDR3 DNA follows: TGTGCCAGCAGCCGGGGAGGGGTCACGGAGACCCAGTACTTC. It yields the protein CASSRGGVTETQYF.

This chain links TRBV9 with TRBJ2-7; 8 nucleotides line up with TRBD2. The germline V gene has CDR1 SGDLS and CDR2 YYNGEE. This CDR3 comprises 14 residues. With V trimmed by 1 base and J by 4 bases, 4 bases remained unmatched. CDR3: CASSVSSGGYEQYF. The CDR3 DNA follows: TGTGCCAGCAGCGTATCGTCGGGGGGGTACGAGCAGTACTTC. Drawing the rest from reference TRBV9 and TRBJ2-7, the complete variable domain is DSGVTQTPKHLITATGQRVTLRCSPRSGDLSVYWYQQSLDQGLQFLIQYYNGEERAKGNILERFSAQQFPDLHSELNLSSLELGDSALYFCASSVSSGGYEQYFGPGTRLTVT.

The chain couples TRBV10-3 to TRBJ2-5; the match to TRBD2 covers 7 bases. V lost 6 bases, J lost 2 bases, and 3 bases stayed unmatched. CDR1 and CDR2 (germline): ENHRY, SYGVKD. This CDR3 has 13 residues. The CDR3 nucleotides are TGTGCCATCAGGGGGGGGATTCAAGAGACCCAGTACTTC. Translation gives CAIRGGIQETQYF.

V gene TRBV5-6 combines with J gene TRBJ1-6; D possibly corresponds to TRBD1 (6 bases). Between the trimmed V and J ends, which lost 0 bases and 7 bases, there was a span of 14 bases. Germline CDR1 reads SGHDT; CDR2 reads YYEEEE. This CDR3 contains 16 residues. The CDR3 nucleotides are TGTGCCAGCAGCTTGGATAGGGGGAATTCGAATTCACCCCTCCACTTT. It specifies CASSLDRGNSNSPLHF.

V and J are TRBV11-2 and TRBJ1-5; 7 bases map to TRBD1. The CDR3 runs to 15 residues. Germline CDR1 is SGHAT and CDR2 is FQNNGV. With V trimmed by 0 bases and J by 4 bases, 3 bases remained unmatched. CDR3 in DNA: TGTGCCAGCAGCTTAGACGGGACAGCTAATCAGCCCCAGCATTTT. Translating gives CASSLDGTANQPQHF.

This chain connects TRBV9 to TRBJ2-1; D is ambiguous. CDR1 is SGDLS and CDR2 is YYNGEE in the germline V gene. This CDR3 region has 14 residues. V was shortened by 3 bases and J by 0 bases, with 7 bases between the two germline ends. The CDR3 loop is CASSGKSSYNEQFF. The DNA for the CDR3 is TGTGCCAGCAGCGGTAAGAGCTCCTACAATGAGCAGTTCTTC.

CDR3 sequence (DNA): TGTGCCAGCACCCTCAGACTAGCGGGAAATGCCTACGAGCAGTACTTC. Residues: CASTLRLAGNAYEQYF. V is TRBV28 and J is TRBJ2-7; 11 bases are a match to TRBD2. CDR3 length: 16 residues. V trimming: 7 bases; J trimming: 2 bases; junction bases outside the gene matches: 10. Germline CDR1 is MDHEN and CDR2 is SYDVKM.

In the case of this clone: Sequence at one end of the junction differs from germline and may be a read error. J is TRBJ2-7 and V is TRBV30, with 9 bases that match TRBD1. The CDR3 runs to 14 residues. The germline V gene encodes CDR1 GTSNPN and CDR2 SVGIG (reference sequence). The CDR3 spells CAWSYRDRETKVGF. The CDR3 DNA sequence: TGTGCCTGGAGCTACCGGGACAGGGAAACAAAGGTCGGGTTC.

This chain connects TRBV19 to TRBJ1-1; D not resolved. Germline CDR1 and CDR2: LNHDA and SQIVND (reference sequence). The CDR3 has 14 residues. Trimming took 5 bases from V and 2 from J, leaving 12 bases between them. This CDR3 is CASSALLENTEAFF. The DNA for the CDR3 is TGTGCCAGTAGTGCCCTATTAGAAAACACTGAAGCTTTCTTT. The full variable domain, completed using reference TRBV19 and TRBJ1-1, is DGGITQSPKYLFRKEGQNVTLSCEQNLNHDAMYWYRQDPGQGLRLIYYSQIVNDFQKGDIAEGYSVSREKKESFPLTVTSAQKNPTAFYLCASSALLENTEAFFGQGTRLTVV.

The chain is built from TRBV18 and TRBJ1-1; D is unclear. V lost 3 bases to trimming and J lost 3 bases, with 8 bases between them. CDR3 length equals 13 residues. The V gene's germline CDR1 is KGHSH and CDR2 LQKENI. This CDR3 reads CASSPLGDTEAFF. The DNA for the CDR3 is TGTGCCAGCTCACCCTTGGGAGACACTGAAGCTTTCTTT.

The chain employs TRBV6-2 or TRBV6-3 and TRBJ1-2; TRBD1 matches 9 bases. The CDR3 is 15 residues long. Germline V gene lookup returns CDR1 MNHEY and CDR2 SVGEGT. V shed 6 bases, J shed 2 bases, and the junction held 7 bases outside the gene matches. CDR3 loop: CASSDTGTGNYGYTF. CDR3 DNA sequence: TGTGCCAGCAGCGACACCGGGACAGGGAACTATGGCTACACCTTC.

V usage is TRBV27 and J usage is TRBJ2-7, with D uncertain. With 7 bases removed from V and 0 bases from J, the gap between germline ends came to 13 bases. Germline CDR1 and CDR2: MNHEY and SMNVEV (reference sequence). This CDR3 spans 14 amino acids. CDR3 nucleotides: TGTGCCAGCAAGGCGGCCCAAAGCTCCTACGAGCAGTACTTC. This gives the protein CASKAAQSSYEQYF.

V gene TRBV19 combines with J gene TRBJ2-7; possibly TRBD2 for D (6 bases). The V gene lost 4 bases and the J gene lost 0 bases, with 13 bases spanning the gap. The CDR3 has 15 amino acids. CDR1 is LNHDA and CDR2 is SQIVND in the germline V gene (reference sequence). The CDR3 loop is CASSTSEGHSYEQYF. CDR3 DNA: TGTGCCAGTAGTACCTCGGAGGGCCACTCCTACGAGCAGTACTTC.

This clone was seen a few times. The chain joins TRBV19 to TRBJ2-7, with TRBD2 matching 8 bases. J was trimmed by 4 bases and V by 5 bases; bases with no gene match: 13. The CDR3 spans 16 residues. Germline V gives CDR1 LNHDA, CDR2 SQIVND (reference sequence). CDR3 nucleotides: TGTGCCAGTAGTGCCATGACGGGAGGGTCTAGGTACGAGCAGTACTTC. This codes for CASSAMTGGSRYEQYF.

V usage is TRBV6-1 and J usage is TRBJ1-1; TRBD1 matches at 9 bases. In germline, CDR1 is MNHNS, CDR2 SASEGT. The CDR3 extends over 16 amino acids. Unmatched junction bases numbered 7, after V lost 0 bases and J lost 5 bases. The CDR3 reads CASSEAEDRGGTEAFF. The CDR3 DNA is TGTGCCAGCAGTGAAGCGGAGGACAGGGGAGGAACTGAAGCTTTCTTT.

V is TRBV19 and J is TRBJ2-7; TRBD2 matches 7 bases. V lost 0 bases and J lost 5; bases outside the gene matches: 10. CDR1 and CDR2 from the germline V gene are LNHDA and SQIVND (reference sequence). The length of the CDR3 is 16 residues. The CDR3 region has the DNA TGTGCCAGTAGTATAGAAAGGACTAGGCGGCGTAACGAGCAGTACTTC. Translating it yields CASSIERTRRRNEQYF.

This clone was observed a single time. The chain joins TRBV5-4 to TRBJ1-1; the match to TRBD1 covers 8 bases. Germline assignment: CDR1 SGHNT and CDR2 YYREEE (reference sequence). J lost 4 bases, V lost 5 bases, and 4 bases had no gene match. CDR3 size: 13 residues. CDR3 sequence reads: CASSRTGLTEAFF. CDR3 in DNA: TGTGCCAGCAGTCGGACAGGGCTCACTGAAGCTTTCTTT.

The chain links TRBV18 to TRBJ2-7; 12 nucleotides match TRBD1. The V and J ends lost 2 bases and 3 bases, in that order; junction bases with no gene match: 2. Germline CDR1 and CDR2: KGHSH and LQKENI. This CDR3 contains 15 residues. The CDR3 DNA is TGTGCCAGCTCACCAGGGACAGGGGGCCTCTACGAGCAGTACTTC. This sequence encodes CASSPGTGGLYEQYF.

In the case of this clone: The identical CDR3 is also encoded by other nucleotide sequences in the sample. The chain joins TRBV7-3 to TRBJ1-1, with 7 bases identical to TRBD1. The V gene's germline CDR1 is SGHTA and CDR2 FQGTGA. This CDR3 is 13 amino acids long. Unmatched junction bases numbered 3, after V lost 3 bases and J lost 5 bases. CDR3 DNA: TGTGCCAGCAGCTTGACAGGGAGTACTGAAGCTTTCTTT. It codes for CASSLTGSTEAFF.

The rearrangement links TRBV2 to TRBJ2-1, with a weak D call TRBD1 (5 bases). The CDR3 runs 16 residues. CDR1 is SNHLY, CDR2 FYNNEI, per germline. The V end lost 3 bases, the J end lost 6 bases, and 18 bases lay between the germline ends. DNA for the CDR3: TGTGCCAGCAGTGAGGGCCGGACACTTGGGGCCAATGAGCAGTTCTTC. This codes for CASSEGRTLGANEQFF.

The V and J genes are TRBV29-1 and TRBJ2-5, with D perhaps matching TRBD2 (6 bases). Germline values: CDR1 SQVTM, CDR2 ANQGSEA. Deletions cut 5 bases from V and 1 base from J, with 14 bases between. This CDR3 comprises 14 residues. The CDR3 loop reads CSVRTAGFQETQYF. CDR3 sequence (DNA): TGCAGCGTTCGTACGGCGGGATTCCAAGAGACCCAGTACTTC.